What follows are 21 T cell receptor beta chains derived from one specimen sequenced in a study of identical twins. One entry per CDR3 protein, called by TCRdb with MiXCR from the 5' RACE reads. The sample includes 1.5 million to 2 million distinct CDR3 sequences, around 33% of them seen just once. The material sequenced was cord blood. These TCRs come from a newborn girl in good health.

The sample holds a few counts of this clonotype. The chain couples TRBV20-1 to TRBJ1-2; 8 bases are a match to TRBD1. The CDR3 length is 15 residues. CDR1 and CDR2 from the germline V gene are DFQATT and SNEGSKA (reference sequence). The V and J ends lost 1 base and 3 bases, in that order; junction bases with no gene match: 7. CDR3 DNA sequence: TGCAGTGCTAGAGGCCCAGGGGGCGCCGACTATGGCTACACCTTC. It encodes CSARGPGGADYGYTF.

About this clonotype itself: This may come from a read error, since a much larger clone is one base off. The CDR3 region has the DNA TGCGGTGCTAGAGATCTAGCGGGAGAACGCTACAATGAGCAGTTCTTC. This translates into CGARDLAGERYNEQFF. V usage is TRBV20-1 and J usage is TRBJ2-1, with 10 bases identical to TRBD2. Germline V gene sequence: CDR1 DFQATT, CDR2 SNEGSKA (reference sequence). The CDR3 has 16 residues.

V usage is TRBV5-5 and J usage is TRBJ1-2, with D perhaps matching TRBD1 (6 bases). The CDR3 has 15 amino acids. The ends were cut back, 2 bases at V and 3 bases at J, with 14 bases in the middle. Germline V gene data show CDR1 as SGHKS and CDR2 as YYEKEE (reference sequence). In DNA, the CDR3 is TGTGCCAGCAGCTTCCTCCGGACAGTATACTATGGCTACACCTTC. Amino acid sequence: CASSFLRTVYYGYTF.

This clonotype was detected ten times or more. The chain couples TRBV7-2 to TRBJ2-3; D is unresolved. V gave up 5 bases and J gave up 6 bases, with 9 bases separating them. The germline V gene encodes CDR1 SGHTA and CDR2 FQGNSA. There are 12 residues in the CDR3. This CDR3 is CASSQLRDTQYF. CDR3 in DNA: TGTGCCAGCAGCCAACTCCGCGATACGCAGTATTTT.

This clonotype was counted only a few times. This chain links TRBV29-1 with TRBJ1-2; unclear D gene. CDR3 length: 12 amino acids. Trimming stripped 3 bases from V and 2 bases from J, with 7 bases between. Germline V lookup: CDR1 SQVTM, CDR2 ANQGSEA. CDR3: CSVDTRNYGYTF. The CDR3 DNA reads TGCAGCGTTGACACCAGGAACTATGGCTACACCTTC.

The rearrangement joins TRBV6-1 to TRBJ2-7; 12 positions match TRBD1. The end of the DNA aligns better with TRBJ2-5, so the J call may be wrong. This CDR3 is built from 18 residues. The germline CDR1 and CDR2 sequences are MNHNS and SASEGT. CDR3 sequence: CASNLSGDRGLFGETQYF. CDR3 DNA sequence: TGTGCCAGCAACCTCAGTGGGGACAGGGGGCTATTTGGGGAGACCCAGTACTTC.

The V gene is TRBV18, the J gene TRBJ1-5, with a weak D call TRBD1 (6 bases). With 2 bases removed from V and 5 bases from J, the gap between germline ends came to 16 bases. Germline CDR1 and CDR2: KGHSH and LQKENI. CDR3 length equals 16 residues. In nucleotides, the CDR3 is TGTGCCAGCTCACCATTGGGGGGCAGGATCCATCAGCCCCAGCATTTT. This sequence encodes CASSPLGGRIHQPQHF.

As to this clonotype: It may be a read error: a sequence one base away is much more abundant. Here the CDR3 DNA reads TGTGCCAGCAGCCGACATGGTAGGGGGAGGGCCAGAAACATTCAGTACTTC. Encoded protein: CASSRHGRGRARNIQYF. This rearrangement joins TRBV4-2 to TRBJ2-4; D might be TRBD2 (7 bases). The CDR3 contains 17 residues. Germline V gene lookup returns CDR1 LGHNA and CDR2 YNFKEQ.

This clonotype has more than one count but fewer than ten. CDR3 in DNA: TGTGCCAGCAGCCCAGGACCTAGCTGGACCGGGGAGCTGTTTTTT. Its protein is CASSPGPSWTGELFF. This chain links TRBV14 with TRBJ2-2, with TRBD2 as a possible D gene (5 bases). Germline CDR1 and CDR2: SGHDN and FVKESK. The CDR3 covers 15 residues. With 4 bases removed from V and 5 bases from J, the gap between germline ends came to 14 bases.

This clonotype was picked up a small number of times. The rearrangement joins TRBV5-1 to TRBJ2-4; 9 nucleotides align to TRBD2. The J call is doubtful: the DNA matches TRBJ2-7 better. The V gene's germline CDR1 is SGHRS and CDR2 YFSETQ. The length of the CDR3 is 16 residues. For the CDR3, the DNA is TGCGCCAGCAGTACACTAGCGGGCGCGTCGTCCTACGAGCAGTACTTC. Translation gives CASSTLAGASSYEQYF.

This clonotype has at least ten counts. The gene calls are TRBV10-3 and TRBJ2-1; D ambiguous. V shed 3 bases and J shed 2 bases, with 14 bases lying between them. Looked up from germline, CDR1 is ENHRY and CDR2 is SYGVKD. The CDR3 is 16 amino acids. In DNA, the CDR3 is TGTGCCATCAGTGATCTAGGGCGTGCCCCCTACAATGAGCAGTTCTTC. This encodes CAISDLGRAPYNEQFF.

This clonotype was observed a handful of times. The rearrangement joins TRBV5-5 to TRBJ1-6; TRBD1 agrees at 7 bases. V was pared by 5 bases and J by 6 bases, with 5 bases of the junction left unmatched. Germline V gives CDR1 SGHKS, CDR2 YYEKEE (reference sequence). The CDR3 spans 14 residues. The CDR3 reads CASSYAGGNSPLHF. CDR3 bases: TGTGCCAGCAGTTATGCAGGGGGTAATTCACCCCTCCACTTT.

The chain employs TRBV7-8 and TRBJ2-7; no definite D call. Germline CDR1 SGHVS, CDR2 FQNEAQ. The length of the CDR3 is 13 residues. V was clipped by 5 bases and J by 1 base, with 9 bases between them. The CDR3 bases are TGTGCCAGCAGCGTCAGATTTTCCTACGAGCAGTACTTC. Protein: CASSVRFSYEQYF.

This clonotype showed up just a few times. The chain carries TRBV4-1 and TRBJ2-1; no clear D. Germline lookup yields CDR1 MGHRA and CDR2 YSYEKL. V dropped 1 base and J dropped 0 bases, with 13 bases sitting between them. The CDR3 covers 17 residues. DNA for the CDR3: TGCGCCAGCAGCCAAGTGCCGGGCTCCAGCTCCTACAATGAGCAGTTCTTC. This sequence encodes CASSQVPGSSSYNEQFF.

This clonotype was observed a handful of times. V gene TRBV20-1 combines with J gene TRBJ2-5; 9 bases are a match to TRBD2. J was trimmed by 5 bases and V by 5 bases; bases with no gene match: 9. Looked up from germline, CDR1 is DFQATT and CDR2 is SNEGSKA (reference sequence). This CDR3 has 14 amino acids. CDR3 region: CSAVRSGGIETQYF. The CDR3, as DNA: TGCAGTGCTGTCCGGAGCGGGGGGATTGAGACCCAGTACTTC.

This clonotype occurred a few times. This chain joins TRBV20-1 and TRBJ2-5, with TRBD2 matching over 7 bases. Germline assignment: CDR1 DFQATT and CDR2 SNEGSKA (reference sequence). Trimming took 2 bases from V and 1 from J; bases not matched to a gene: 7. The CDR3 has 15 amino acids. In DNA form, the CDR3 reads TGCAGTGCTAGATCCCCACTAGCGCCCCAAGAGACCCAGTACTTC. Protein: CSARSPLAPQETQYF.

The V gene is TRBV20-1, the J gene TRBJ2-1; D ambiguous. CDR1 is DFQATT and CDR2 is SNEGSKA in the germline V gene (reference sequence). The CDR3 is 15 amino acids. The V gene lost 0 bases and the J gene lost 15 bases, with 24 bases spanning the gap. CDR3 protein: CSARDRLARPQVRFF. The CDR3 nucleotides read TGCAGTGCTAGAGATCGTTTGGCTAGACCCCAGGTGCGGTTCTTC.

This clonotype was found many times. CDR3 amino acids: CASSLQGAAFF. CDR3 coding DNA: TGTGCCAGCAGCTTACAGGGGGCAGCTTTCTTT. The chain is built from TRBV5-6 and TRBJ1-1; 9 nucleotides match TRBD1. Germline-derived CDR1 and CDR2 are SGHDT and YYEEEE. V shed 2 bases, J shed 10 bases, and the junction held 0 bases outside the gene matches. This CDR3 contains 11 residues.

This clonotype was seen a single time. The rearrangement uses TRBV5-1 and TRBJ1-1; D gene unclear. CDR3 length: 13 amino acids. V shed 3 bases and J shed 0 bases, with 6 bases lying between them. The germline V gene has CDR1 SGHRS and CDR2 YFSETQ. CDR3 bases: TGCGCCAGCAGCTGGGTTTTGAACACTGAAGCTTTCTTT. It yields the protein CASSWVLNTEAFF.

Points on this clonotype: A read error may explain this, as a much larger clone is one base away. CDR3 coding DNA: TGTGCCAGCAGCCAAGATGCTAGCGGGAGAGAGACCCAGTACTTC. Protein sequence: CASSQDASGRETQYF. This chain connects TRBV3-1 to TRBJ2-7, with TRBD2 matching 10 bases. The last part of the DNA fits TRBJ2-5 better; the J call may be wrong. The CDR3 loop spans 15 amino acids. Germline V gene lookup returns CDR1 LGHDT and CDR2 YNNKEL (reference sequence).

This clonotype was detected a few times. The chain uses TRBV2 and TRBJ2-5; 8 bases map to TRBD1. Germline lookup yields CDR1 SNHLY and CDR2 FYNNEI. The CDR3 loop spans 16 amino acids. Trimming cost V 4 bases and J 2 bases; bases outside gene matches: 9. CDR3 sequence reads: CASSAATGGPQETQYF. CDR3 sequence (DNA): TGTGCCAGCAGTGCAGCCACAGGGGGTCCACAAGAGACCCAGTACTTC.